Following are 3 T cell receptor beta chains from one sample sequenced in a study of PD-1 blockade in classical Hodgkin lymphoma. Brentuximab vedotin exposure varied among the patients, all of whom had relapsed after autologous stem cell transplantation. Profiled with immunoSEQ multiplex PCR; TCRdb holds only in-frame clones, not every one. The sample lists 50,000 or so clones; just under 75% were seen once. This specimen consisted of peripheral blood mononuclear cells (PBMCs), obtained before the second cycle of nivolumab. The receptor source for this set is a human donor with classical Hodgkin lymphoma.

The chain has TRBV6-5 and TRBJ1-1; the D is unclear. Germline lookup yields CDR1 MNHEY and CDR2 SVGAGI. CDR3 length equals 13 residues. The V gene lost 0 bases and the J gene lost 9 bases, with 11 bases spanning the gap. In nucleotides, the CDR3 is TGTGCCAGCAGTTACTCGGGTCCTTCCAAAGCTTTCTTT. It codes for CASSYSGPSKAFF.

This chain links TRBV7-9 with TRBJ2-1; D possibly uses TRBD1 or TRBD2 (5 bases each). Germline CDR1 and CDR2: SEHNR and FQNEAQ (reference sequence). The V end lost 2 bases, the J end lost 5 bases, and 19 bases lay between the germline ends. The CDR3 is 17 amino acids. This chain's CDR3 is CASSLILGVSGNNEQFF. CDR3 bases: TGTGCCAGCAGCTTAATTTTGGGGGTATCGGGTAACAATGAGCAGTTCTTC.

This clone showed up just a few times. The chain recombines TRBV7-9 with TRBJ2-7; a weak D match, TRBD1 (6 bases). This CDR3 comprises 17 residues. Looked up from germline, CDR1 is SEHNR and CDR2 is FQNEAQ (reference sequence). V shed 1 base and J shed 2 bases, with 18 bases lying between them. CDR3 amino acids: CASSLVAVAGEPYEQYF. In DNA, the CDR3 is TGTGCCAGCAGCTTAGTCGCGGTGGCAGGGGAACCCTACGAGCAGTACTTC.